This T cell receptor beta chain is drawn from a study of blood T cell repertoires in COVID-19 (dated by TCRdb to 2018 to 2020). Regarding the study in general: Collaborator samples came from the United States, Italy and Spain and covered acute and convalescent phases of COVID-19. The material from the prospective study consisted of cDNA or gDNA derived from T cells, B-cell-depleted T cells, or PBMCs. Subjects who had been exposed to COVID-19, were actively infected with it, or had recovered from it provided the deeply sampled blood TCRbeta repertoires that made up the dataset. The repertoires were released in a freely available public database meant as a resource for research on the immune response to SARS-CoV-2. Samples came from the ongoing ImmuneRACE study (first 160 participants) plus 1,254 subjects from 6 global collaborators. The sample metadata nearly always contained a de-identified subject ID, COVID-19 status, age in years and sex. Where available, HLA class I and class II types were taken from metadata supplied by the sample provider and were not determined by assay-based typing. The paper's findings and limits, for the study overall: Clinical and demographic metadata were provided uncurated, with the amount varying by source and participant.

The immunoSEQ Assay, a bias-controlled multiplex PCR, was used to amplify TCRbeta CDR3 regions from genomic DNA. As for the original processing: Within the assay, amplification of reference gene primers was used to estimate how many nucleated cells each sample contained. To quantify the absolute abundance of each unique TCRbeta CDR3 rearrangement, sequence reads were collapsed and filtered. Productive Simpson clonality was computed per sample as the square root of Simpson's diversity index over productive rearrangements. Sourced from immuneACCESS, this table was stored by TCRdb with only in-frame sequences that have V and J called. A share of the clones is absent; for the studies checked, an unresolved V gene accounts for under half, and the remainder has no known explanation. The DNA gave D and trimming, while V, J and clone size come from that table. The sample table shows approximately 160,000 clones, and about nine tenths are seen once. The top ten clones comprise under 4.5% of the sample.

This clone occurred once. The target of this receptor is not known. Base qualities were left out, and no much larger clone turns up one base away. Whole blood was collected in K2EDTA tubes by collaborating institutions according to the institutions' own protocols. Collaborator samples were shipped for TCRbeta analysis as frozen whole blood, isolated PBMCs, or DNA extracted from either sample type. The cysteine opens and the phenylalanine closes a CDR3 of 16 amino acids. The sequence is cut down to CDR3 DNA, 48 bases in frame from base 1. CDR1 and CDR2 are read off the germline V gene as ENHRY and SYGVKD. V loses 5 bases at its end and J loses 4 bases; junction bases beyond the gene matches: 11.

The sequence links TRBV10-3 to TRBJ1-2, with 9 central nucleotides matching TRBD1. This sequence was found in a woman aged 70 to 79 with acute or convalescent COVID-19. The sequenced sample consisted of peripheral blood. CDR3 loop: CAISPRTGEGVYGYTF. The DNA sequence is given as TGTGCCATCAGTCCCCGGACAGGGGAAGGTGTCTATGGCTACACCTTC.